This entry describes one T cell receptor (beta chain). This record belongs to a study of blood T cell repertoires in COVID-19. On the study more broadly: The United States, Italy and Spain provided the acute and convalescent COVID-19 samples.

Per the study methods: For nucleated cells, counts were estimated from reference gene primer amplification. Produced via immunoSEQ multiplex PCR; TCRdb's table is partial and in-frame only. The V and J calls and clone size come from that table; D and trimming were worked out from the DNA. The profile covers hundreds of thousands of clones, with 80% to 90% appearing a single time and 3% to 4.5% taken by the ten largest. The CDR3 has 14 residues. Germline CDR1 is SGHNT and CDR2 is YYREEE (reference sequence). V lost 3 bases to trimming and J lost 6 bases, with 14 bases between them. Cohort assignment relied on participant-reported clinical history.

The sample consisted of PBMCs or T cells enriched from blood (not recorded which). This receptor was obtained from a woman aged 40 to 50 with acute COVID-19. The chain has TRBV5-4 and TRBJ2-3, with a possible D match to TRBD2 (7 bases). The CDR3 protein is CASSSLGGVDTQYF. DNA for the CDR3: TGTGCCAGCAGCTCTTTAGGGGGGGTCGATACGCAGTATTTT.